A selection of T cell receptor beta chains follows, all from one sample in a study of T-cell reconstitution after alpha-beta-depleted transplantation in children. Each CDR3 protein gets one entry after TCRdb re-called the PCR reads with MiXCR. The data show approximately 210,000 distinct CDR3 sequences, about 14% seen once. Sequencing used PBMCs from the stem cell graft donor, obtained from the stem cell graft. Every receptor here comes from a human donor who donated a stem cell graft to a child with acute lymphoblastic leukemia. The CDR3 runs from the conserved cysteine through the conserved F or W. Each record gives: J gene, clone size, V gene, CDR3 length, D gene, CDR3 protein, CDR3 DNA. D genes are given only for firm matches. Clone size, where shown, is once, few, many, or a class for clones that have expanded.

TRBJ2-4,many,TRBV27,17,.,CASSLSRGKSVKNIQYF,TGTGCCAGCAGTTTATCGAGGGGCAAGTCGGTCAAAAACATTCAGTACTTC
TRBJ2-7,few,TRBV7-9,14,.,CASSPPDRVREQYF,TGTGCCAGCAGCCCGCCAGACAGAGTCCGCGAGCAGTACTTC
TRBJ2-1,many,TRBV29-1,15,TRBD2,CSVRATSGKGGEQFF,TGCAGCGTTAGGGCGACTAGCGGGAAGGGCGGGGAGCAGTTCTTC
TRBJ2-1,.,TRBV19,16,TRBD2,CASSNRGLGIYNEQFF,TGTGCCAGTAGTAACCGCGGACTAGGAATCTACAATGAGCAGTTCTTC
TRBJ1-5,.,TRBV12-3/TRBV12-4,15,.,CASSFGWTSNQPQHF,TGTGCCAGCAGTTTCGGATGGACTAGCAATCAGCCCCAGCATTTT
TRBJ2-2,few,TRBV6-1,19,TRBD2,CASSEVIAGGSWDTGELFF,TGTGCCAGCAGTGAGGTGATAGCGGGAGGAAGCTGGGACACCGGGGAGCTGTTTTTT
TRBJ2-2,many,TRBV5-1,17,.,CASSLELQGSNTGELFF,TGCGCCAGCAGCTTGGAATTGCAGGGGTCGAACACCGGGGAGCTGTTTTTT
TRBJ1-4,few,TRBV25-1,14,.,CASTDRDVDEKLFF,TGTGCCAGCACCGACAGAGACGTCGATGAAAAACTGTTTTTT
TRBJ2-7,many,TRBV5-6,14,.,CASSLGGRSYEQYF,TGTGCCAGCAGCTTGGGTGGGAGATCCTACGAGCAGTACTTC
TRBJ2-7,many,TRBV20-1,13,TRBD2,CSAAGLAGHEQYF,TGCAGTGCCGCGGGACTAGCGGGACACGAGCAGTACTTC
TRBJ1-2,many,TRBV5-1,16,TRBD1,CASSLGTGNFDYGYTF,TGCGCCAGCAGCTTGGGGACAGGGAACTTCGACTATGGCTACACCTTC
TRBJ2-7,many,TRBV12-3/TRBV12-4,13,.,CASSFVGTYEQYF,TGTGCCAGCAGTTTCGTCGGGACCTACGAGCAGTACTTC
TRBJ2-7,many,TRBV5-1,15,.,CASSPTGESSYEQYF,TGCGCCAGCAGCCCGACCGGGGAAAGCTCCTACGAGCAGTACTTC
TRBJ2-7,many,TRBV28,15,TRBD1,CASTSQGSSSYEQYF,TGTGCCAGCACATCACAGGGGAGTAGCTCCTACGAGCAGTACTTC
TRBJ2-3,.,TRBV18,14,TRBD2,CASSPSGRADTQYF,TGTGCCAGCTCACCGAGCGGGAGGGCAGATACGCAGTATTTT